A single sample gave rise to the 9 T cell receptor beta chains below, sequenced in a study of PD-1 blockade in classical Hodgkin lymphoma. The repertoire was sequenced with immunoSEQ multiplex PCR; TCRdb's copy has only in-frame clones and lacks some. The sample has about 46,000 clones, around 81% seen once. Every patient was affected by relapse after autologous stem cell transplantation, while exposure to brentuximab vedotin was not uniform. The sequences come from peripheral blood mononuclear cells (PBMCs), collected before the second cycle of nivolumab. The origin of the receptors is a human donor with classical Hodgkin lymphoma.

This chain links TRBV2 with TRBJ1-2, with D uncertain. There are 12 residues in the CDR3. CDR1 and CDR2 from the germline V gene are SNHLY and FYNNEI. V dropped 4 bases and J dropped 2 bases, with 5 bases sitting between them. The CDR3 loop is CASSGENYGYTF. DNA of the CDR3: TGTGCCAGCAGTGGGGAAAACTATGGCTACACCTTC.

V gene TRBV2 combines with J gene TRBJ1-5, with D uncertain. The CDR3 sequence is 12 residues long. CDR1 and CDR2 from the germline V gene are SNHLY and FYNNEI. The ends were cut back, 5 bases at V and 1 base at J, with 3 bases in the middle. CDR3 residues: CASSTSNQPQHF. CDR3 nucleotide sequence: TGTGCCAGCAGTACCAGCAATCAGCCCCAGCATTTT.

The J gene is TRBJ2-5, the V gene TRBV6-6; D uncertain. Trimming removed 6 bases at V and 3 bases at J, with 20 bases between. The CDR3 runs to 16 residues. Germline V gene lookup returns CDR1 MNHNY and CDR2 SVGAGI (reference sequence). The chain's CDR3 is CASSYTAAVSKETQYF. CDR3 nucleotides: TGTGCCAGCAGCTACACTGCGGCGGTGTCCAAAGAGACCCAGTACTTC.

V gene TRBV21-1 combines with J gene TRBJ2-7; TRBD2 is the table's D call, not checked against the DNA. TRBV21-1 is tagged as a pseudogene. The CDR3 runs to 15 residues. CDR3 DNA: TGTGCCAGTGGTTGGTGTGCGGGGACCTCCTACGAGCAGTACTTC. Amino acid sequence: CASGWCAGTSYEQYF.

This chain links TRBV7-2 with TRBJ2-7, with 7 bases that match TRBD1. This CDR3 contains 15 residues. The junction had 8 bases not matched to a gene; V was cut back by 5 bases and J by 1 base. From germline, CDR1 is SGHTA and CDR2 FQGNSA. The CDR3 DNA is TGTGCCAGCAGCCCCCAGGGGGTTGGTTCCTACGAGCAGTACTTC. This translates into CASSPQGVGSYEQYF.

CDR3 nucleotide sequence: TGTGCCAGCAGCTTAAAGGGTGGACTAGCGGGACCCTTCCAAGAGACCCAGTACTTC. Translating it yields CASSLKGGLAGPFQETQYF. V usage is TRBV7-9 and J usage is TRBJ2-5; 12 positions match TRBD2. V gave up 2 bases and J gave up 1 base; unmatched junction bases: 11. Germline V gives CDR1 SEHNR, CDR2 FQNEAQ (reference sequence). This CDR3 is 19 amino acids long.

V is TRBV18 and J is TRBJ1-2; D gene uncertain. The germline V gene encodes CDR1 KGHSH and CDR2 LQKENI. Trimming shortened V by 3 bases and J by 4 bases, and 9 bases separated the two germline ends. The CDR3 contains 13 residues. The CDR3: CASSPREFYGYTF. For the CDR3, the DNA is TGTGCCAGCTCACCGAGGGAGTTCTATGGCTACACCTTC.

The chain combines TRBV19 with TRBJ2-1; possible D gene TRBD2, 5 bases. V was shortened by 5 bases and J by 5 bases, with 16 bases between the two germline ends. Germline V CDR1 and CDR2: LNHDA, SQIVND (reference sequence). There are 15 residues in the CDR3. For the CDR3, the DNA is TGTGCCAGTAGTTCGGACTCCACGCCGGACAATGAGCAGTTCTTC. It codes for CASSSDSTPDNEQFF.

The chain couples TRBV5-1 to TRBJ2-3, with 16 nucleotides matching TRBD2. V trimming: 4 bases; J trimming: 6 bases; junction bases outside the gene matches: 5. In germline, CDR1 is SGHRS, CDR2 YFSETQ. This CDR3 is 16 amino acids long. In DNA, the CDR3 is TGCGCCAGCAGCGCGGGACTAGCGGGGGGGAGCGATACGCAGTATTTT. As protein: CASSAGLAGGSDTQYF.